The clone carrying this TCR beta chain was detected only a few times. The antigen remains undetermined. Semi-nested PCR with Nested Universal Primer A followed constant-region reverse priming of full-length variable regions. Each CDR3 protein is one row after TCRdb ran MiXCR on the 5' RACE reads. Among roughly 50,000 distinct CDR3 sequences listed, approximately 17% were seen once. Naive CD4+ cells had CD25+ Tregs removed. Whole-study results and caveats: Tumor memory CD4+ T cell TCR gene usage was found to cluster with blood and lymph node memory CD4+ cells and with lymph node naive CD4+ cells. Tumor Tregs overlapped most with tumor, then blood, naive CD4+ cells.

The CDR3 covers 14 residues. Germline V gene data show CDR1 as SGHTA and CDR2 as FQGNSA. Trimming shortened V by 5 bases and J by 2 bases, and 12 bases separated the two germline ends. The sequence was collected from a female donor with breast cancer. The chain carries TRBV7-2 and TRBJ1-1; weak D call: TRBD1 (5 bases). Sequencing was done on a sample of naive CD4+ T cells sorted from blood. Subset reported: naive CD4+ T cells, CD4+CD45RA+CD25-. This chain's CDR3 is CASSPRVGNTEAFF. DNA of the CDR3: TGTGCCAGCAGCCCCAGGGTGGGAAACACTGAAGCTTTCTTT.